Listed here are 15 T cell receptor beta chains from one sample, sequenced in a study of vaccination and CD4 T cells after COVID-19. TCRdb itself ran the PCR reads through MiXCR, one entry per CDR3 protein. The sample includes roughly 25,000 distinct CDR3 sequences, 51% seen only once; the top ten take 1% to 1.2%. This material consisted of CD4+ T cells from blood, taken before SARS-CoV-2 vaccination. The origin of the receptors is a human donor who had recovered from COVID-19.

This clonotype turned up a few times. The J gene is TRBJ2-2, the V gene TRBV7-2; D unclear. The CDR3 has 13 amino acids. Germline lookup yields CDR1 SGHTA and CDR2 FQGNSA. The V and J ends lost 2 bases and 5 bases respectively, with 6 bases between them. The CDR3 here is CASSLQPTGELFF. The CDR3 DNA sequence: TGTGCCAGCAGCTTACAGCCTACCGGGGAGCTGTTTTTT. The variable domain in full, with the rest retrieved from reference TRBV7-2 and TRBJ2-2, is GAGVSQSPSNKVTEKGKDVELRCDPISGHTALYWYRQSLGQGLEFLIYFQGNSAPDKSGLPSDRFSAERTGGSVSTLTIQRTQQEDSAVYLCASSLQPTGELFFGEGSRLTVL.

V and J are TRBV5-1 and TRBJ2-5; TRBD1 is a possible D gene (6 bases). V was cut by 0 bases and J by 4 bases, with 7 bases left in between. The CDR3 has 13 amino acids. CDR1 is SGHRS and CDR2 is YFSETQ in the germline V gene. The CDR3 DNA reads as TGCGCCAGCAGCTTGGCAGGGGTAGAGACCCAGTACTTC. Translating it yields CASSLAGVETQYF.

This clonotype has only one observation. The chain joins TRBV6-1 to TRBJ2-5, with 9 bases that match TRBD1. Germline V gives CDR1 MNHNS, CDR2 SASEGT. This CDR3 contains 15 residues. The J segment lost 5 bases and the V segment lost 7 bases, leaving 11 bases of the junction unmatched. CDR3 in amino acids: CASIKTGGDGETQYF. Here the CDR3 DNA reads TGTGCCAGCATCAAGACAGGGGGTGATGGTGAGACCCAGTACTTC.

J is TRBJ2-3 and V is TRBV5-4; 7 bases fit TRBD2. The CDR3 runs to 13 residues. V was clipped by 5 bases and J by 5 bases; unmatched bases: 5. From germline, CDR1 is SGHNT and CDR2 YYREEE (reference sequence). The CDR3 loop reads CASRGTMGDTQYF. In DNA, the CDR3 is TGTGCCAGCAGAGGGACTATGGGAGATACGCAGTATTTT. The whole variable domain, filled in from reference TRBV5-4 and TRBJ2-3, reads ETGVTQSPTHLIKTRGQQVTLRCSSQSGHNTVSWYQQALGQGPQFIFQYYREEENGRGNFPPRFSGLQFPNYSSELNVNALELDDSALYLCASRGTMGDTQYFGPGTRLTVL.

Points on this clonotype: A read error may account for a junction end that differs from germline. The J gene is TRBJ2-7, the V gene TRBV20-1; the match to TRBD2 covers 7 bases. CDR3 length equals 12 residues. Germline V gene lookup returns CDR1 DFQATT and CDR2 SNEGSKA (reference sequence). CDR3 DNA sequence: TGCAGTGCTAAACGCGGGACTACCGAGCAGCACTTC. Protein product: CSAKRGTTEQHF.

This clonotype appeared a few times. This sequence joins TRBV27 and TRBJ1-1; 9 nucleotides match TRBD1. The CDR3 is made up of 14 amino acids. Germline V gives CDR1 MNHEY, CDR2 SMNVEV (reference sequence). The J segment lost 3 bases and the V segment lost 7 bases, leaving 6 bases of the junction unmatched. This CDR3 is CASISGQGDTEAFF. The CDR3 DNA is TGTGCCAGCATTTCGGGACAGGGAGACACTGAAGCTTTCTTT.

The chain joins TRBV7-2 to TRBJ1-1; 9 nucleotides line up with TRBD1. From germline, CDR1 is SGHTA and CDR2 FQGNSA. Trimming cost V 3 bases and J 11 bases; bases outside gene matches: 4. The CDR3 sequence is 12 residues long. CDR3 sequence (DNA): TGTGCCAGCAGCTTCGACAGGGGGTTGGCTTTCTTT. This gives the protein CASSFDRGLAFF.

The V gene is TRBV7-8, the J gene TRBJ2-5, with 10 bases identical to TRBD2. Losses at the gene ends were 5 bases for V and 4 bases for J; bases not matched to a gene: 16. This CDR3 has 18 amino acids. CDR1 and CDR2 (germline): SGHVS, FQNEAQ. CDR3 loop: CASSQGLVASGSGETQYF. The CDR3 DNA follows: TGTGCCAGCAGCCAAGGACTAGTTGCTAGCGGGAGTGGAGAGACCCAGTACTTC. Full variable domain (remainder filled in from reference TRBV7-8 and TRBJ2-5): GAGVSQSPRYKVAKRGQDVALRCDPISGHVSLFWYQQALGQGPEFLTYFQNEAQLDKSGLPSDRFFAERPEGSVSTLKIQRTQQEDSAVYLCASSQGLVASGSGETQYFGPGTRLLVL.

This clonotype was observed a few times. CDR3 sequence: CASRSLAGDTYNEQFF. The DNA of the CDR3 is TGTGCCAGCAGGAGTCTAGCGGGGGATACCTACAATGAGCAGTTCTTC. The chain is built from TRBV6-1 and TRBJ2-1, with TRBD2 matching 10 bases. The CDR3 covers 16 residues. CDR1 is MNHNS and CDR2 is SASEGT in the germline V gene. After removal of 6 bases from V and 2 bases from J, the junction contained 7 bases not matched to a gene.

The chain employs TRBV5-4 and TRBJ1-6; D is undetermined. Germline V CDR1 and CDR2: SGHNT, YYREEE (reference sequence). The CDR3 contains 14 residues. The V end was cut by 1 base, the J end by 8 bases, with 10 bases between. CDR3: CASSLSLGDSPLHF. CDR3 in DNA: TGTGCCAGCAGCTTGTCCTTGGGAGATTCACCCCTCCACTTT.

The V call is TRBV20-1, the J call TRBJ2-5, with 7 bases matching TRBD2. Germline loops: CDR1 DFQATT, CDR2 SNEGSKA (reference sequence). CDR3 length: 14 residues. V shed 3 bases, J shed 5 bases, and the junction held 9 bases outside the gene matches. CDR3 sequence: CSARGRGSLETQYF. DNA of the CDR3: TGCAGTGCTAGGGGTCGCGGGAGCCTGGAGACCCAGTACTTC.

In this sample, this clonotype turned up once. The V and J genes are TRBV2 and TRBJ1-4, with D hard to call. The V gene's germline CDR1 is SNHLY and CDR2 FYNNEI. Trimming shortened V by 5 bases and J by 1 base, and 11 bases separated the two germline ends. The CDR3 is 15 residues long. CDR3 loop: CASSRTALTNEKLFF. The CDR3 DNA is TGTGCCAGCAGTCGTACAGCTTTAACTAATGAAAAACTGTTTTTT.

The gene calls are TRBV20-1 and TRBJ1-2; possibly TRBD1 for D (5 bases). CDR1 is DFQATT, CDR2 SNEGSKA, per germline (reference sequence). V lost 5 bases, J lost 1 base, and 11 bases lay in between. The CDR3 totals 13 residues. The DNA of the CDR3 is TGCAGTGCTCGTTTGGGGCTTAACTATGGCTACACCTTC. Its translation is CSARLGLNYGYTF.

The V and J genes are TRBV19 and TRBJ2-7, with D perhaps matching TRBD2 (6 bases). Germline V gene data show CDR1 as LNHDA and CDR2 as SQIVND (reference sequence). The CDR3 has 17 residues. The ends were cut back, 6 bases at V and 1 base at J, with 22 bases in the middle. The CDR3 spells CASSPSGFRRGSYEQYF. The CDR3 DNA reads TGTGCCAGTAGCCCTAGTGGGTTCCGGCGGGGATCCTACGAGCAGTACTTC.

J is TRBJ2-5 and V is TRBV15, with 7 bases fitting TRBD1. This CDR3 comprises 15 residues. Unmatched junction bases numbered 3, after V lost 1 base and J lost 1 base. The germline gives CDR1 LNHNV, CDR2 YYDKDF (reference sequence). The CDR3 bases are TGTGCCACCAGCAGAGTCACAGGGGTCCAAGAGACCCAGTACTTC. Amino acids: CATSRVTGVQETQYF.